This TCR beta chain emerged from a study of blood T cells in healthy people across ages. The second PCR ran roughly 7 to 12 cycles with a sample-barcoded 5' primer and J-beta primers. TCRdb processed the 5' RACE reads anew with MiXCR; each CDR3 protein has one entry. This table has more than 900,000 distinct CDR3 sequences, just under 30% appearing once. The CDR3 contains 15 residues. Germline V gives CDR1 SGHTA, CDR2 FQGNSA. The junction had 2 bases not matched to a gene; V was cut back by 1 base and J by 4 bases. The sample also formed part of further work on T cells of mothers and their children.

The specimen was blood. This clonotype originated in a woman between 40 and 55 years old in good health. The chain combines TRBV7-2 with TRBJ2-4, with 9 nucleotides matching TRBD1. The CDR3 coding sequence is TGTGCCAGCAGCTTAGGAGGGACAGGGAAAAACATTCAGTACTTC. Amino acid sequence: CASSLGGTGKNIQYF.